The present entry profiles one TCR beta chain with its context. Its antigen is currently unknown. These data originate in a study of T cell repertoires in cytomegalovirus infection. Overall study: Well-studied HLA-B-restricted CMV epitopes were used in the study alongside recently identified HLA-C-restricted ones. Study-wide results and caveats: The ex vivo response was dominated by HLA-C-restricted CMV-specific TCR beta clonotypes.

This CDR3 spans 18 amino acids. Trimming took 5 bases from V and 2 from J; bases not matched to a gene: 15. Germline assignment: CDR1 SGHTA and CDR2 FQGNSA. A single record per CDR3 protein comes from TCRdb applying MiXCR to the reads. This sample has a few hundred thousand distinct CDR3 sequences, with approximately 40% found just once. The sample in question was cultured PBMCs, obtained from culture after CMV antigen stimulation. The gene calls are TRBV7-2 and TRBJ2-3, with 8 bases identical to TRBD2. This sequence was found in a human donor in good health (CMV status not recorded). Some clones in this sample may be carry-over from other donors' samples. The CDR3 protein is CASSPGVAGPWNTDTQYF. Written as DNA, the CDR3 is TGTGCCAGCAGCCCCGGAGTAGCGGGGCCATGGAACACAGATACGCAGTATTTT.